Listed below are T cell receptor beta chains from one sample, sequenced in a study of metastatic and nonmetastatic thyroid tumors. Via MiXCR, TCRdb re-called the PCR reads. Of 64,000 or so clones listed, about a sixth are singletons. Input material: blood. These receptors were collected from a male donor with papillary thyroid cancer or a benign thyroid nodule (not recorded which). Some clones in this sample may be carry-over from other donors' samples. Each CDR3 is given with its conserved first and last residue. The D gene is left open where the match is weak. Size is stated for part of the rows, as once, few or many counts, or as a class when the clone is expanded.

clone_size	d_call	v_call	j_call	cdr3_nt	cdr3_aa
.	TRBD2	TRBV7-2	TRBJ2-7	TGTGCCAGCAGCTTAACAGCTAGCGGGGAAACATACGAGCAGTACTTC	CASSLTASGETYEQYF
many	TRBD2	TRBV20-1	TRBJ2-3	TGCAGTGCTAGAGATATCTACAGCGGGGGGATCGTACGCACAGATACGCAGTATTTT	CSARDIYSGGIVRTDTQYF
many	.	TRBV12-3/TRBV12-4	TRBJ2-1	TGTGCCAGCAGTTCTGACCTGCACGAGCAGTTCTTC	CASSSDLHEQFF
.	.	TRBV20-1	TRBJ1-1	TGCAGTGCTTCATCCTACAGGGCCTCTGAAGCTTTCTTT	CSASSYRASEAFF
.	TRBD2	TRBV20-1	TRBJ2-7	TGCAGTGCTAGAGATTATCTCTGGAAAGTCAGGGAGGGCTACGAGCGGTACTTC	CSARDYLWKVREGYERYF
many	.	TRBV20-1	TRBJ2-5	TGCAGTGCTAGAGATGGATTAGCGGCCCAAGAGACCCAGTACTTC	CSARDGLAAQETQYF
many	.	TRBV28	TRBJ2-7	TGTGCCAGCAGTCCCGAGGCTCCCTACGAGCAGTACTTC	CASSPEAPYEQYF
.	.	TRBV27	TRBJ1-2	TGTGCCAGCAGTTATGGCCAGGGTACTGGCTGCACCTTC	CASSYGQGTGCTF
many	.	TRBV7-3	TRBJ2-3	TGTGCCAGCAGCTTAGGGACAACCTGGGGAACAGATACGCAGTATTTT	CASSLGTTWGTDTQYF
many	.	TRBV18	TRBJ2-1	TGTGCCAGCTCACCAGGAGGGCCCTCAAGCTCCTACAATGAGCAGTTCTTC	CASSPGGPSSSYNEQFF
many	TRBD2	TRBV20-1	TRBJ2-5	TGCAGTGTCGGGACTAGCGAGGAGACCCAGTACTTC	CSVGTSEETQYF
many	TRBD2	TRBV10-3	TRBJ2-3	TGTGCCATCAGTGGTGTTCAAGCGGGGGCCTCCACAGATACGCAGTATTTT	CAISGVQAGASTDTQYF
.	.	TRBV7-3	TRBJ2-5	TGTGCCAGCAGCTTAAGGCCCCAGTGGGAAGAGACCCAGTACTTC	CASSLRPQWEETQYF
many	.	TRBV19	TRBJ1-1	TGTGCCAGTAGTAGGGGAATCAACACTGAAGCTTTCTTT	CASSRGINTEAFF
many	TRBD2	TRBV20-1	TRBJ2-1	TGCAGTGCTGAAAGGACTAGCGGTAACAATGAGCAGTTCTTC	CSAERTSGNNEQFF
many	TRBD1	TRBV12-3/TRBV12-4	TRBJ1-5	TGTGCCAGCAGCTCCCCGGGGCAGGGGGTTCAGCCCCAGCATTTT	CASSSPGQGVQPQHF
many	.	TRBV10-3	TRBJ2-1	TGTGCCATCAGTTCACCGACAGGAGAACATTACAATGAGCAGTTCTTC	CAISSPTGEHYNEQFF
.	TRBD2	TRBV24-1	TRBJ2-2	TGTGCCACCAGTGGGACTAGCGTCGGGGAGCTGTTTTTT	CATSGTSVGELFF